This is a list of T cell receptor beta chains from one sample in a study of Graves' ophthalmopathy and Graves' hyperthyroidism. Each CDR3 protein gets one entry after TCRdb re-called the multiplex PCR reads with MiXCR. Found here are 400,000 to 500,000 distinct CDR3 sequences, 21% of them singletons; the top ten hold around 3.1%. Sequencing input: peripheral blood. The receptor source for this set is a woman aged 18-29 years with stable Graves' hyperthyroidism. Both conserved end residues are part of each CDR3. The D gene is left open where the match is weak. Size is omitted from some rows. Given values are once, few, many or a class for expanded clones.

v_call,d_call,clone_size,j_call,cdr3_aa,cdr3_nt
TRBV3-1,NA,few,TRBJ2-7,CAGSHPGATYEQYF,TGTGCCGGCAGCCACCCCGGGGCTACCTACGAGCAGTACTTC
TRBV6-1,NA,NA,TRBJ1-1,CASSEGRRSEAFF,TGTGCCAGCAGTGAAGGAAGACGTTCTGAAGCTTTCTTT
TRBV7-2,TRBD1,many,TRBJ1-1,CASRGQGMNTEAFF,TGTGCCAGCAGGGGACAGGGAATGAACACTGAAGCTTTCTTT
TRBV20-1,NA,many,TRBJ2-5,CSAIGSAGEETQYF,TGCAGTGCTATTGGCTCAGCGGGTGAAGAGACCCAGTACTTC
TRBV29-1,TRBD2,many,TRBJ2-4,CSVGDGRGGKNIKYF,TGCAGCGTTGGCGACGGTCGGGGGGGCAAAAACATTAAGTACTTC
TRBV4-2,TRBD2,many,TRBJ2-7,CASSQDQRGSGRVGQYF,TGTGCCAGCAGCCAAGATCAAAGGGGTAGCGGGAGAGTCGGGCAGTACTTC
TRBV20-1,NA,many,TRBJ2-7,CSARDRLVATYEQYF,TGCAGTGCTAGAGACAGACTAGTGGCAACCTACGAGCAGTACTTC
TRBV30,TRBD1,many,TRBJ2-7,CAWSVGTGVESEQYF,TGTGCCTGGAGTGTAGGGACAGGGGTAGAGAGCGAGCAGTACTTC
TRBV20-1,TRBD1,many,TRBJ2-7,CSARDTRQGDLNPPYEQYF,TGCAGTGCTAGAGATACTCGTCAGGGGGACCTAAATCCCCCCTACGAGCAGTACTTC
TRBV7-2,TRBD2,many,TRBJ2-7,CASSGTSGIYEQYF,TGTGCCAGCAGCGGGACTAGCGGGATATACGAGCAGTACTTC
TRBV5-8,NA,few,TRBJ1-6,CASRGLNNSPLHF,TGTGCCAGCAGGGGCTTGAATAATTCACCCCTCCACTTT
TRBV6-1,TRBD1,many,TRBJ2-4,CASSRTGTGENIKYF,TGTGCCAGCAGCCGAACCGGGACAGGTGAAAACATTAAGTACTTC
TRBV27,NA,NA,TRBJ1-2,CASSFTWGGNGYTF,TGTGCCAGCAGTTTTACTTGGGGTGGGAACGGCTACACCTTC
TRBV6-6,NA,many,TRBJ1-1,CASSWGGMNTEAFF,TGTGCCAGCAGTTGGGGGGGGATGAACACTGAAGCTTTCTTT
TRBV7-9,TRBD1,many,TRBJ2-7,CASSLEGRGPYEQYF,TGTGCCAGCAGCTTAGAGGGCAGGGGGCCTTACGAGCAGTACTTC
TRBV7-8,NA,many,TRBJ2-5,CASSLALWETQYF,TGTGCCAGCAGCTTAGCGCTCTGGGAGACCCAGTACTTC
TRBV28,NA,NA,TRBJ1-5,CASSLVGDRQPQHF,TGTGCCAGCAGTTTAGTGGGGGATAGACAGCCCCAGCATTTT
TRBV3-1,TRBD1,many,TRBJ1-5,CASSPTGTQPQHF,TGTGCCAGCAGCCCGACAGGGACTCAGCCCCAGCATTTT
TRBV12-3/TRBV12-4,NA,many,TRBJ2-5,CASKVGTETQYF,TGTGCCAGCAAAGTGGGGACGGAGACCCAGTACTTC
TRBV20-1,NA,many,TRBJ1-5,CSAREGAGDQPQHF,TGCAGTGCTAGAGAAGGGGCAGGGGATCAGCCCCAGCATTTT
TRBV6-1,NA,many,TRBJ2-7,CASRKIPGPIYEQYF,TGTGCCAGCAGAAAAATACCGGGACCCATTTACGAGCAGTACTTC
TRBV9,NA,many,TRBJ2-7,CASSAQGTVSYEQYF,TGTGCCAGCAGCGCCCAGGGGACCGTCTCCTACGAGCAGTACTTC
TRBV6-1,TRBD1,once,TRBJ1-1,CASRRDRGGTEAFF,TGTGCCAGCAGAAGAGACAGGGGAGGTACTGAAGCTTTCTTT
TRBV6-1,NA,many,TRBJ2-4,CASSEAEGGFDIQYF,TGTGCCAGCAGTGAAGCGGAGGGTGGGTTCGACATTCAGTACTTC
TRBV7-9,TRBD1,many,TRBJ1-1,CASRQQGLGTEAFF,TGTGCCAGCAGACAACAGGGGTTGGGCACTGAAGCTTTCTTT
TRBV6-4,NA,NA,TRBJ1-5,CASSRGGRWGLGNQPQHF,TGTGCCAGCAGTCGGGGGGGACGTTGGGGCCTGGGCAATCAGCCCCAGCATTTT
TRBV12-3/TRBV12-4,TRBD1,many,TRBJ1-5,CASSVKGASQPQHF,TGTGCCAGCAGTGTTAAGGGGGCAAGTCAGCCCCAGCATTTT
TRBV25-1,TRBD1,many,TRBJ2-5,CASSELGQGMYQETQYF,TGTGCCAGCAGTGAATTAGGACAGGGGATGTACCAAGAGACCCAGTACTTC
TRBV15,NA,many,TRBJ1-2,CATSRQGSYGYTF,TGTGCCACCAGCAGACAGGGGTCCTATGGCTACACCTTC
TRBV2,NA,many,TRBJ1-4,CASSNSLNEKLFF,TGTGCCAGCAGTAACAGTCTTAATGAAAAACTGTTTTTT
TRBV20-1,TRBD1,many,TRBJ2-2,CSAREQGADTGELFF,TGCAGTGCTAGAGAACAGGGGGCGGACACCGGGGAGCTGTTTTTT
TRBV20-1,TRBD1,many,TRBJ1-2,CSAGQGAEANYGYTF,TGCAGTGCTGGACAGGGGGCTGAAGCTAACTATGGCTACACCTTC
TRBV30,TRBD1,NA,TRBJ2-7,CAWSKGQLLYEQYF,TGTGCCTGGAGTAAGGGACAGCTCCTCTACGAGCAGTACTTC
TRBV27,NA,NA,TRBJ2-6,CASSGPSGANVLTF,TGTGCCAGCAGCGGCCCGTCTGGGGCCAACGTCCTGACTTTC
TRBV6-2/TRBV6-3,NA,once,TRBJ2-7,CASSSFGTRQYF,TGTGCCAGCAGTTCCTTCGGGACCCGGCAGTACTTC
TRBV6-1,NA,once,TRBJ2-7,CASSEERADTPGF,TGTGCCAGCAGTGAAGAGCGAGCAGACACCCCCGGCTTC
TRBV27,TRBD1,NA,TRBJ2-2,CASKLTGSTGELFF,TGTGCCAGCAAGCTGACAGGGTCCACCGGGGAGCTGTTTTTT
TRBV6-5,NA,many,TRBJ2-7,CASSYSPGSSSSYEQYF,TGTGCCAGCAGTTACAGTCCGGGGTCATCGAGCTCCTACGAGCAGTACTTC
TRBV5-6,NA,many,TRBJ2-7,CASSLGVYLYEQYF,TGTGCCAGCAGCTTGGGAGTATACCTCTACGAGCAGTACTTC
TRBV5-1,NA,many,TRBJ2-2,CASSQNPKVGGELFF,TGCGCCAGCAGCCAAAACCCGAAAGTAGGCGGGGAGCTGTTTTTT
TRBV5-1,NA,many,TRBJ1-1,CASSLEGGDTEAFF,TGCGCCAGCAGCTTGGAAGGGGGGGACACTGAAGCTTTCTTT
TRBV29-1,TRBD1,NA,TRBJ2-7,CSVDYRGRPPYEQYF,TGCAGCGTTGATTACAGGGGGCGGCCTCCCTACGAGCAGTACTTC
TRBV9,NA,many,TRBJ2-7,CASSDAGDNYEQYF,TGTGCCAGCAGCGACGCCGGGGACAACTACGAGCAGTACTTC
TRBV10-2,NA,many,TRBJ2-7,CASSDYEQYF,TGCGCCAGCAGCGACTACGAGCAGTACTTC
TRBV6-2/TRBV6-3,NA,many,TRBJ2-2,CASSYSWTSNTGELFF,TGTGCCAGCAGTTACTCCTGGACCTCTAACACCGGGGAGCTGTTTTTT
TRBV12-3/TRBV12-4,TRBD2,many,TRBJ2-7,CASSDRTSGVYEQYF,TGTGCCAGCAGCGACCGAACTAGCGGAGTTTACGAGCAGTACTTC
TRBV6-1,TRBD2,few,TRBJ2-3,CASRALAGGRDTQYF,TGTGCCAGCAGAGCCCTAGCGGGAGGTAGAGATACGCAGTATTTT
TRBV12-3/TRBV12-4,NA,NA,TRBJ1-5,CASKDGNQPQHF,TGTGCCAGCAAGGACGGTAATCAGCCCCAGCATTTT
TRBV3-1,NA,many,TRBJ2-4,CASSQKGGPLGQNIQYF,TGTGCCAGCAGCCAAAAAGGAGGGCCTTTGGGCCAAAACATTCAGTACTTC
TRBV5-6,NA,few,TRBJ1-2,CASSSLVHSANYGYTF,TGTGCCAGCAGCTCCCTAGTCCACAGCGCTAACTATGGCTACACCTTC
TRBV12-5,NA,NA,TRBJ1-1,CASGPGGSINTEAFF,TGTGCTAGTGGGCCCGGAGGCAGTATAAACACTGAAGCTTTCTTT
TRBV20-1,TRBD1,many,TRBJ1-5,CSASTGTGVQPQHF,TGCAGTGCTAGTACCGGGACAGGGGTTCAGCCCCAGCATTTT
TRBV11-2,NA,NA,TRBJ2-7,CASSSGQALEQYF,TGTGCCAGCAGCTCAGGGCAGGCCCTCGAGCAGTACTTC
TRBV30,NA,NA,TRBJ2-2,CAWSGGRNTGELFF,TGTGCCTGGAGTGGCGGAAGGAACACCGGGGAGCTGTTTTTT
TRBV6-1,NA,many,TRBJ2-7,CASSLEIGYEQYF,TGTGCCAGCAGCTTGGAAATTGGCTACGAGCAGTACTTC